Given below is one T cell receptor beta chain in context. Its antigen is still unknown. The data were taken from a study of cytomegalovirus exposure and HLA in healthy donors. General study results and limits: HLA alleles showed associations with 15,000 to 20,000 TCR beta sequences in a later analysis, at a 0.05 false discovery rate.

In germline, CDR1 is MNHNY, CDR2 SVGAGI (reference sequence). The CDR3 sequence is 16 residues long. V gave up 2 bases and J gave up 0 bases; unmatched junction bases: 5. Primers included in the PCR were 60 Vbeta and 13 Jbeta primers. In the original processing: Per a later analysis, the number of unique TCR beta chains was approximately 80 million, of which 9 million to 14 million were shared. Only in-frame clones appear in the TCRdb table, and some are missing; sequencing was by immunoSEQ multiplex PCR. V and J calls and clone size are given by that table; D and trimming were obtained from the DNA. There are 150,000 to 200,000 clones in the sample; roughly four fifths occur only once, and more than 1.5% lies in the top ten.

The clonotype comes from a man younger than 35 in good health and CMV-seronegative. The specimen sequenced was PBMCs. The chain employs TRBV6-6 and TRBJ2-3; 7 bases are a match to TRBD2. This CDR3 reads CASSYISGGSTDTQYF. CDR3 bases: TGTGCCAGCAGTTACATTTCGGGGGGAAGCACAGATACGCAGTATTTT.